Below are 32 T cell receptor beta chains sequenced from a single sample in a study of T-cell memory formation after mild COVID-19. TCRdb fed the 5' RACE reads into MiXCR, producing one record per CDR3 protein. The sample yields 350,000 to 450,000 distinct CDR3 sequences, 20% to 25% seen once. The specimen sequenced was PBMCs or a T cell subset sorted from them (not recorded which). The receptors were sampled from an adult woman who had mild COVID-19 (a few samples of this study predate the infection). Cell type and time point are not known.

The J gene is TRBJ2-5, the V gene TRBV13; a weak D match, TRBD1 (6 bases). The CDR3 loop spans 13 amino acids. V was shortened by 2 bases and J by 3 bases, with 7 bases between the two germline ends. Germline CDR1 is PRHDT and CDR2 is FYEKMQ (reference sequence). This chain's CDR3 is CASSLPGEETQYF. CDR3 DNA: TGTGCCAGCAGCTTACCAGGGGAAGAGACCCAGTACTTC.

The chain employs TRBV4-3 and TRBJ2-7; 8 bases match TRBD2. V gave up 0 bases and J gave up 2 bases; unmatched junction bases: 9. The germline V gene encodes CDR1 LGHNA and CDR2 YSLEER. The CDR3 totals 17 residues. CDR3 in amino acids: CASSQEWGGRPTYEQYF. As DNA, the CDR3 is TGCGCCAGCAGCCAAGAATGGGGCGGGAGGCCCACCTACGAGCAGTACTTC.

This clonotype was seen only a few times. Written as DNA, the CDR3 is TGCAGTGCTAGAGACATACAGGGCGTAGGCGAGGAGACCCAGTACTTC. As protein: CSARDIQGVGEETQYF. This chain links TRBV20-1 with TRBJ2-5; D may be TRBD1 (6 bases). The CDR3 consists of 16 residues. The germline gives CDR1 DFQATT, CDR2 SNEGSKA (reference sequence). V lost 0 bases to trimming and J lost 5 bases, with 19 bases between them.

This clonotype was seen repeatedly, ten times or more. The CDR3 nucleotides read TGTGCCAGCAGTGAATGGGGACAGGCCCCTGGAAACACCATATATTTT. This gives the protein CASSEWGQAPGNTIYF. The chain is built from TRBV6-1 and TRBJ1-3; 8 positions match TRBD1. The J segment lost 2 bases and the V segment lost 2 bases, leaving 5 bases of the junction unmatched. Germline lookup yields CDR1 MNHNS and CDR2 SASEGT. This CDR3 is built from 16 residues.

CDR3 nucleotide sequence: TGCGCCAGCAGCCAGACATTCCGGGACAGGCACTACGAGCAGTACTTC. As protein: CASSQTFRDRHYEQYF. The V gene is TRBV4-1, the J gene TRBJ2-7; the match to TRBD1 covers 8 bases. V lost 3 bases and J lost 3; bases outside the gene matches: 10. The CDR3 has 16 residues. Germline V gene sequence: CDR1 MGHRA, CDR2 YSYEKL.

This clonotype was recorded a few times. The chain links TRBV7-9 to TRBJ2-7; 7 bases line up with TRBD1. The CDR3 extends over 15 amino acids. Germline assignment: CDR1 SEHNR and CDR2 FQNEAQ (reference sequence). The V segment lost 0 bases and the J segment 3 bases; nucleotides outside the gene matches: 5. CDR3: CASSLAAGGFYEQYF. The CDR3 DNA reads as TGTGCCAGCAGCTTAGCGGCAGGGGGATTCTACGAGCAGTACTTC.

This clonotype has more than one count but fewer than ten. This sequence joins TRBV5-1 and TRBJ1-4; TRBD1 might be the D (5 bases). Germline CDR1 SGHRS, CDR2 YFSETQ. This CDR3 is built from 12 residues. The V end lost 4 bases, the J end lost 8 bases, and 9 bases lay between the germline ends. CDR3 nucleotides: TGCGCCAGCAGCCCCGAGGGGGAAAAACTGTTTTTT. This encodes CASSPEGEKLFF.

This clonotype was recorded a few times. The chain joins TRBV6-5 to TRBJ2-7; D is undetermined. Trimming stripped 2 bases from V and 1 base from J, with 12 bases between. Germline V CDR1 and CDR2: MNHEY, SVGAGI. CDR3 length equals 15 residues. The CDR3 loop reads CASSYLPDGSYEQYF. As DNA, the CDR3 is TGTGCCAGCAGTTACCTACCGGACGGGTCCTACGAGCAGTACTTC.

The chain employs TRBV18 and TRBJ2-2; D might be TRBD2 (6 bases). V lost 2 bases and J 6 bases, leaving 10 bases between the germline ends. CDR3 size: 14 residues. Germline V gives CDR1 KGHSH, CDR2 LQKENI. The CDR3 nucleotides read TGTGCCAGCTCACCAGGGACTCCCGCCGGGGAGCTGTTTTTT. Translating it yields CASSPGTPAGELFF.

In this sample, this clonotype turned up a few times. The chain couples TRBV7-9 to TRBJ2-5; 9 bases are a match to TRBD1. This CDR3 region has 16 residues. After removal of 0 bases from V and 2 bases from J, the junction contained 4 bases not matched to a gene. CDR1 SEHNR and CDR2 FQNEAQ come from the germline V gene (reference sequence). The CDR3 region has the DNA TGTGCCAGCAGCTTAGCCGGACAGGGGAGGCAAGAGACCCAGTACTTC. Its translation is CASSLAGQGRQETQYF.

This clonotype has only a few counts. The chain recombines TRBV29-1 with TRBJ1-1; D is possibly TRBD1 (6 bases). CDR3 length equals 11 residues. From germline, CDR1 is SQVTM and CDR2 ANQGSEA. V was shortened by 6 bases and J by 5 bases, with 10 bases between the two germline ends. The CDR3 DNA reads as TGCAGCGTGGGGGGGCGGACTGAAGCTTTCTTT. This sequence encodes CSVGGRTEAFF.

The chain employs TRBV29-1 and TRBJ2-5; D may be TRBD1 (6 bases). The CDR3 totals 15 residues. V dropped 2 bases and J dropped 5 bases, with 18 bases sitting between them. Per the germline V gene, CDR1 is SQVTM and CDR2 is ANQGSEA. Here the CDR3 DNA reads TGCAGCGTTGAAATTATAGGAGTAAGGGGGGAGACCCAGTACTTC. This encodes CSVEIIGVRGETQYF.

The chain recombines TRBV3-1 with TRBJ2-7, with D unresolved. CDR1 is LGHDT, CDR2 YNNKEL, per germline (reference sequence). Deletions cut 1 base from V and 2 bases from J, with 12 bases between. The CDR3 runs to 15 residues. Here the CDR3 reads CASSQVVRLAYEQYF. In nucleotides, the CDR3 is TGTGCCAGCAGCCAAGTAGTCCGGTTAGCCTACGAGCAGTACTTC.

This clonotype has a handful of counts. The V call is TRBV5-1, the J call TRBJ1-1; D uncertain. Trimming removed 0 bases from V and 5 bases from J, with 8 bases in between. The CDR3 has 13 residues. From germline, CDR1 is SGHRS and CDR2 YFSETQ. The CDR3 DNA sequence: TGCGCCAGCAGCTTGGAAGTTGTGACTGAAGCTTTCTTT. Protein: CASSLEVVTEAFF.

The chain uses TRBV2 and TRBJ2-5; the match to TRBD2 covers 13 bases. CDR1 SNHLY and CDR2 FYNNEI come from the germline V gene. The CDR3 is made up of 16 amino acids. The junction had 8 bases not matched to a gene; V was cut back by 6 bases and J by 4 bases. CDR3 loop: CASSPTSGRAGETQYF. The CDR3 region has the DNA TGTGCCAGCAGCCCCACTAGCGGGAGGGCCGGAGAGACCCAGTACTTC.

This chain uses TRBV25-1 with TRBJ2-7; D perhaps matches TRBD1 (6 bases). CDR3 length equals 15 residues. The germline V and J ends were trimmed by 3 bases and 5 bases, with 17 bases remaining between them. The germline CDR1 and CDR2 sequences are MGHDK and SYGVNS. This CDR3 is CASSDPTGLLDEQYF. The CDR3 DNA sequence: TGTGCCAGCAGTGACCCAACAGGGCTGCTTGACGAGCAGTACTTC.

The chain joins TRBV18 to TRBJ1-1; no firm D call. This CDR3 is 14 amino acids long. V was clipped by 3 bases and J by 1 base, with 9 bases between them. Per the germline V gene, CDR1 is KGHSH and CDR2 is LQKENI. CDR3 protein: CASSPGWENTEAFF. CDR3 coding DNA: TGTGCCAGCTCACCGGGTTGGGAGAACACTGAAGCTTTCTTT.

The chain recombines TRBV12-3 or TRBV12-4 with TRBJ1-2; the D gene is possibly TRBD1 (5 bases). The V and J ends lost 5 bases and 7 bases respectively, with 17 bases between them. CDR3 size: 14 residues. This chain's CDR3 is CASSIYWDRGGYTF. DNA for the CDR3: TGTGCCAGCAGTATTTATTGGGATAGGGGTGGCTACACCTTC.

This clonotype was counted only a few times. J is TRBJ2-7 and V is TRBV25-1, with TRBD2 identical over 7 bases. This CDR3 contains 12 residues. V trimming: 5 bases; J trimming: 8 bases; junction bases outside the gene matches: 6. Germline lookup yields CDR1 MGHDK and CDR2 SYGVNS. The CDR3 sequence is CASSTLAEQQYF. In nucleotides, the CDR3 is TGTGCCAGCAGTACCCTAGCGGAGCAGCAGTACTTC.

The table lists this clonotype with a few counts. The chain combines TRBV4-3 with TRBJ2-7, with 9 nucleotides matching TRBD2. CDR1 is LGHNA, CDR2 YSLEER, per germline. Unmatched junction bases numbered 8, after V lost 0 bases and J lost 2 bases. The CDR3 has 17 residues. The CDR3 here is CASSQDEKREVPYEQYF. The CDR3 coding sequence is TGCGCCAGCAGCCAAGATGAAAAGCGGGAGGTTCCCTACGAGCAGTACTTC.

This clonotype has just a few counts. The V and J genes are TRBV5-5 and TRBJ2-1, with D possibly called TRBD1 or TRBD2 (5 bases each). This CDR3 is 16 amino acids long. Germline V gene lookup returns CDR1 SGHKS and CDR2 YYEKEE (reference sequence). Trimming removed 6 bases at V and 8 bases at J, with 24 bases between. CDR3 sequence: CASNQGDQGLGYEQFF. In DNA, the CDR3 is TGTGCCAGCAACCAAGGGGACCAGGGATTAGGCTATGAGCAGTTCTTC. Filled out from reference TRBV5-5 and TRBJ2-1, the complete variable domain reads DAGVTQSPTHLIKTRGQQVTLRCSPISGHKSVSWYQQVLGQGPQFIFQYYEKEERGRGNFPDRFSARQFPNYSSELNVNALLLGDSALYLCASNQGDQGLGYEQFFGPGTRLTVL.

The chain is built from TRBV7-2 and TRBJ2-1; D possibly corresponds to TRBD2 (6 bases). This CDR3 region has 16 residues. V was pared by 5 bases and J by 1 base, with 15 bases between. Germline CDR1 is SGHTA and CDR2 is FQGNSA. CDR3 DNA sequence: TGTGCCAGCAGCATCCATCTAGCGAGATCCTACAATGAGCAGTTCTTC. Translating gives CASSIHLARSYNEQFF.

This clonotype was picked up a small number of times. This chain joins TRBV29-1 and TRBJ2-1, with TRBD1 matching over 7 bases. CDR1 is SQVTM and CDR2 is ANQGSEA in the germline V gene. This CDR3 comprises 14 residues. With 2 bases clipped from V and 6 bases from J, the junction kept 7 bases outside the gene matches. DNA for the CDR3: TGCAGCGTTGAAACCCCGGGACAGCTCAATGAGCAGTTCTTC. Translation: CSVETPGQLNEQFF.

This clonotype was seen a handful of times. The gene calls are TRBV5-1 and TRBJ1-2; no clear D. V was trimmed by 0 bases and J by 8 bases, leaving 14 bases between them. Looked up from germline, CDR1 is SGHRS and CDR2 is YFSETQ. This CDR3 contains 14 residues. This CDR3 reads CASSLESPWKGYTF. CDR3 coding DNA: TGCGCCAGCAGCTTGGAGTCCCCATGGAAGGGCTACACCTTC.

This clonotype was seen only a few times. The chain links TRBV7-9 to TRBJ2-3; 12 bases align to TRBD2. The CDR3 runs 14 residues. The germline V gene has CDR1 SEHNR and CDR2 FQNEAQ (reference sequence). Trimming at V came to 0 bases and at J to 9 bases, leaving 1 base not matched to a gene. The CDR3 sequence: CASSLAGTSGTQYF. CDR3 sequence (DNA): TGTGCCAGCAGCTTAGCGGGGACTAGCGGGACGCAGTATTTT.

The chain is built from TRBV5-5 and TRBJ1-2, with D possibly being TRBD1 (5 bases). The germline V gene encodes CDR1 SGHKS and CDR2 YYEKEE (reference sequence). This CDR3 comprises 15 residues. V lost 0 bases, J lost 3 bases, and 12 bases lay in between. As DNA, the CDR3 is TGTGCCAGCAGCTTGGTGGGGGAGCAGGACTATGGCTACACCTTC. As protein: CASSLVGEQDYGYTF.

This clonotype has just a few counts. The chain recombines TRBV7-6 with TRBJ2-2, with D tentatively TRBD2 (6 bases). V was trimmed by 5 bases and J by 3 bases, leaving 7 bases between them. This CDR3 has 13 amino acids. In germline, CDR1 is SGHVS, CDR2 FNYEAQ. The CDR3 bases are TGTGCCAGCAGCCGGGACTACACCGGGGAGCTGTTTTTT. Its translation: CASSRDYTGELFF.

This clonotype was counted only a few times. The chain employs TRBV7-6 and TRBJ1-1, with 9 bases identical to TRBD1. The junction had 2 bases not matched to a gene; V was cut back by 5 bases and J by 4 bases. The CDR3 covers 13 residues. Germline CDR1 SGHVS, CDR2 FNYEAQ. The CDR3 sequence: CASSAQGATEAFF. In DNA form, the CDR3 reads TGTGCCAGCAGCGCACAGGGGGCCACTGAAGCTTTCTTT.

V gene TRBV6-2 or TRBV6-3 combines with J gene TRBJ2-1; 11 nucleotides agree with TRBD2. This CDR3 contains 14 residues. The J segment lost 9 bases and the V segment lost 2 bases, leaving 3 bases of the junction unmatched. Per germline, CDR1 MNHEY and CDR2 SVGEGT. The DNA of the CDR3 is TGTGCCAGCAGTTACGGGCTAGCGGGAGGTGAGCAGTTCTTC. Its translation: CASSYGLAGGEQFF.

In its sample, this clonotype was seen a few times. The V gene is TRBV30, the J gene TRBJ1-1; D may be TRBD1 (6 bases). V lost 0 bases to trimming and J lost 3 bases, with 11 bases between them. Germline-derived CDR1 and CDR2 are GTSNPN and SVGIG (reference sequence). The CDR3 spans 14 residues. The CDR3 loop reads CAWSVLPGDTEAFF. The DNA for the CDR3 is TGTGCCTGGAGTGTATTACCAGGGGACACTGAAGCTTTCTTT. The full variable domain, completed using reference TRBV30 and TRBJ1-1, is SQTIHQWPATLVQPVGSPLSLECTVEGTSNPNLYWYRQAAGRGLQLLFYSVGIGQISSEVPQNLSASRPQDRQFILSSKKLLLSDSGFYLCAWSVLPGDTEAFFGQGTRLTVV.

The chain uses TRBV10-3 and TRBJ2-3; D is possibly TRBD2 (7 bases). V lost 2 bases, J lost 2 bases, and 8 bases lay in between. The CDR3 length is 14 residues. Germline assignment: CDR1 ENHRY and CDR2 SYGVKD. The CDR3 is CAISEGGATDTQYF. The CDR3, as DNA: TGTGCCATCAGTGAGGGGGGGGCCACAGATACGCAGTATTTT.

This chain joins TRBV27 and TRBJ2-7, with D perhaps being TRBD1 or TRBD2 (6 bases each). This CDR3 comprises 14 residues. The germline V and J ends were trimmed by 8 bases and 3 bases, with 17 bases remaining between them. Germline CDR1 MNHEY, CDR2 SMNVEV (reference sequence). CDR3 region: CASAVEGGIYEQYF. Here the CDR3 DNA reads TGTGCCAGCGCGGTGGAGGGGGGTATCTACGAGCAGTACTTC.